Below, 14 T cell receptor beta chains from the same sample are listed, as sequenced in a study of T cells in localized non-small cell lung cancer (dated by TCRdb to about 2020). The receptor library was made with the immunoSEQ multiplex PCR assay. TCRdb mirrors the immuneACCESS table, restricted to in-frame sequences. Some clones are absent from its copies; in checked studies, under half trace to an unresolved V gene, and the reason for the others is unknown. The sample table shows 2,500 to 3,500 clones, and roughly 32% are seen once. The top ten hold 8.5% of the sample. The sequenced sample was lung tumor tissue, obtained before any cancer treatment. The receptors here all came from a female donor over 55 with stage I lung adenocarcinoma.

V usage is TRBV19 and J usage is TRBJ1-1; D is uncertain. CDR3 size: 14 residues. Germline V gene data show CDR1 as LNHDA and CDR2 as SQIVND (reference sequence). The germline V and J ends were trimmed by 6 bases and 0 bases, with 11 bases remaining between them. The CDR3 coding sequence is TGTGCCAGTAGAAAGTTGAATTTGAACACTGAAGCTTTCTTT. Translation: CASRKLNLNTEAFF.

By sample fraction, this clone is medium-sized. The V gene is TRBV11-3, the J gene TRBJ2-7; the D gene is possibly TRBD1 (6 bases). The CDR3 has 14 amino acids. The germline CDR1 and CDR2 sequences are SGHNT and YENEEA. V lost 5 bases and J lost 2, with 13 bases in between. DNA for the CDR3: TGTGCCAGCAGCCCAAGGGGGATCGCCTACGAGCAGTACTTC. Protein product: CASSPRGIAYEQYF.

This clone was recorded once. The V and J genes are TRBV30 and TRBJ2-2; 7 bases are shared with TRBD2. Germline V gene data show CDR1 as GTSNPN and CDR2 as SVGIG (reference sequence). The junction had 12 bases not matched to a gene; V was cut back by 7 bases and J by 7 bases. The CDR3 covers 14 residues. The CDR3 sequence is CASRPAGIRGELFF. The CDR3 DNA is TGTGCCTCCCGTCCAGCGGGAATACGCGGGGAGCTGTTTTTT.

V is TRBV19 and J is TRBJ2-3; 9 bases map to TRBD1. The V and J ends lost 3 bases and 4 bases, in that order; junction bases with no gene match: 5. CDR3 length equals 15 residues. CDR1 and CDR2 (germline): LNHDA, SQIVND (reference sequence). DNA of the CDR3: TGTGCCAGTAGTATGGGGGACAGGGACGCAGATACGCAGTATTTT. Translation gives CASSMGDRDADTQYF. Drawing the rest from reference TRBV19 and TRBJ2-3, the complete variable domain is DGGITQSPKYLFRKEGQNVTLSCEQNLNHDAMYWYRQDPGQGLRLIYYSQIVNDFQKGDIAEGYSVSREKKESFPLTVTSAQKNPTAFYLCASSMGDRDADTQYFGPGTRLTVL.

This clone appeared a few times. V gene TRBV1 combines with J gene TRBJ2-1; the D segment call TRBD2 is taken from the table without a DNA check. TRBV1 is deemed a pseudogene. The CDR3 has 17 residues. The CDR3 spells CTSSQDTSGGSYNEQFF. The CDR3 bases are TGCACCAGCAGCCAAGATACCAGCGGGGGCTCCTACAATGAGCAGTTCTTC.

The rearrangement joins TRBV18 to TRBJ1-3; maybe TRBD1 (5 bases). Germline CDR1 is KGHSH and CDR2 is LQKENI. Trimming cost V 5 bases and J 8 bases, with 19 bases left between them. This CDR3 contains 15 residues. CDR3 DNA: TGTGCCAGCTCATCCGGGAGTCAGGGACGAGACACCATATATTTT. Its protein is CASSSGSQGRDTIYF. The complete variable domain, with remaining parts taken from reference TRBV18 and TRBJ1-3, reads NAGVMQNPRHLVRRRGQEARLRCSPMKGHSHVYWYRQLPEEGLKFMVYLQKENIIDESGMPKERFSAEFPKEGPSILRIQQVVRGDSAAYFCASSSGSQGRDTIYFGEGSWLTVV.

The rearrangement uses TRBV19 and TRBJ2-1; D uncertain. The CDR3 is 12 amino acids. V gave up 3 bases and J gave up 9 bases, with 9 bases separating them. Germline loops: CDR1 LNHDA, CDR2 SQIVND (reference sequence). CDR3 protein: CASSMKVTEQFF. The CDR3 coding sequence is TGTGCCAGTAGTATGAAGGTTACTGAGCAGTTCTTC.

CDR3 in DNA: TGTGCCACCAGCAGAGAGGAAGGAACCGGGGAGCTGTTTTTT. Translating gives CATSREEGTGELFF. The gene calls are TRBV15 and TRBJ2-2; D unclear. Germline-derived CDR1 and CDR2 are LNHNV and YYDKDF (reference sequence). Deletions cut 0 bases from V and 5 bases from J, with 7 bases between. The CDR3 covers 14 residues.

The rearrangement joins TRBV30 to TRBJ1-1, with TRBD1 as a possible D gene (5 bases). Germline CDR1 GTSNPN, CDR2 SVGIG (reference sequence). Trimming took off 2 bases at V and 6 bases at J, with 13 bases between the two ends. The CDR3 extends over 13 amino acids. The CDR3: CAWSPGHASEAFF. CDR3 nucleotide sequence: TGTGCCTGGAGTCCCGGACACGCGTCTGAAGCTTTCTTT.

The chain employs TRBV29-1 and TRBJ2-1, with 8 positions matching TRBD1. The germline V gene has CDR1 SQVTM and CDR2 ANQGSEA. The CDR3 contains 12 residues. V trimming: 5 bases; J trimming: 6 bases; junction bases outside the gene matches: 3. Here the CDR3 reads CSVTGGSNEQFF. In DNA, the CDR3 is TGCAGCGTTACAGGGGGGAGCAATGAGCAGTTCTTC.

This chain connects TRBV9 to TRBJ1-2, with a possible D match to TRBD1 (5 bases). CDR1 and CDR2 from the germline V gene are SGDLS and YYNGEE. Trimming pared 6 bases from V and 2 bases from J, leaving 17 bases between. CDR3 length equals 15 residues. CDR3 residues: CASKGRDLTNYGYTF. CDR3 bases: TGTGCCAGCAAGGGCCGGGACCTAACGAACTATGGCTACACCTTC.

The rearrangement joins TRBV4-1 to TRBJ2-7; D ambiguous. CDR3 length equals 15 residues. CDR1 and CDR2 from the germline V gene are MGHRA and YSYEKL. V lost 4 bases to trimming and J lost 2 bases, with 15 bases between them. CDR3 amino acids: CASSRYPVNPYEQYF. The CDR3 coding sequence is TGCGCCAGCAGCCGCTACCCGGTGAACCCCTACGAGCAGTACTTC.

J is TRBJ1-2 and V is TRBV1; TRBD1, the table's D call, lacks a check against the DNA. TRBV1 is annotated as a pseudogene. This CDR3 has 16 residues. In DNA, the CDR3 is TGCACCAGCAGCCAAGAGGACAGGGACCCTAACTATGGCTACACCTTC. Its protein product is CTSSQEDRDPNYGYTF.

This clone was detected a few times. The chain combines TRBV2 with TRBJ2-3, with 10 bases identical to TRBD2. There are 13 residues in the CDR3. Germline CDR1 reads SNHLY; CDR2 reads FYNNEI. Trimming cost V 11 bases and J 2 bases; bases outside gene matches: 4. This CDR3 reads CAGLAAFTDTQYF. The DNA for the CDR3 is TGTGCCGGACTAGCGGCCTTCACAGATACGCAGTATTTT.